This entry features one TCR beta chain sequence. Its cognate antigen is unknown. These data are taken from a study of T cells in narcolepsy. Overall study context: Healthy controls were enrolled alongside patients with narcolepsy type 1 or type 2. Findings and limits, study-wide: Reportedly, autoreactive clonotypes were serially detected in patients' blood but not controls'. HCRT-specific and TRIB2-specific autoreactive clonotypes appeared among same-patient CSF and blood CD4+ clonotypes.

The method was immunoSEQ multiplex PCR; TCRdb's version includes in-frame clones alone and lacks a portion of them. Found here are 10,000 to 12,000 clones, roughly 65% of them singletons; the top ten hold approximately 24%. The sequence was obtained from a human donor with narcolepsy. The sample consisted of CD45RA- memory CD8+ T cells from PBMCs.

The CDR3 loop is CASSLRDGNTEAFF. CDR3 coding DNA: TGCGCCAGCAGCCTCAGAGACGGGAACACTGAAGCTTTCTTT. The gene calls are TRBV5-1 and TRBJ1-1; no clear D. V shed 4 bases and J shed 1 base, with 11 bases lying between them. This CDR3 has 14 residues. Germline assignment: CDR1 SGHRS and CDR2 YFSETQ. Complete variable domain (other parts from reference TRBV5-1 and TRBJ1-1): KAGVTQTPRYLIKTRGQQVTLSCSPISGHRSVSWYQQTPGQGLQFLFEYFSETQRNKGNFPGRFSGRQFSNSRSEMNVSTLELGDSALYLCASSLRDGNTEAFFGQGTRLTVV.